This note documents a single T cell receptor beta chain sequence. This sample is part of a study of blood T cell repertoires in COVID-19. Germline V lookup: CDR1 MDHEN, CDR2 SYDVKM. Trimming shortened V by 6 bases and J by 0 bases, and 17 bases separated the two germline ends. The CDR3 spans 17 residues. Sequenced by immunoSEQ multiplex PCR; TCRdb stores in-frame clones only, minus some. The sample shows hundreds of thousands of clones, around 90% of them seen only once. What was sequenced was PBMCs or T cells enriched from blood (not recorded which). The clonotype comes from a woman in her twenties or thirties who had recovered from COVID-19. The chain carries TRBV28 and TRBJ1-4; maybe TRBD1 (6 bases). This CDR3 is CASSARGGIATNEKLFF. The CDR3 coding sequence is TGTGCCAGCAGCGCCAGGGGTGGTATAGCAACTAATGAAAAACTGTTTTTT.